The 4 T cell receptor beta chains below were found in one sample sequenced in a study of T cells in Graves' hyperthyroidism and ophthalmopathy. Amplification targeted TCR beta CDR3 regions from RNA transcripts. The HTBI primer set served for first-round RT-PCR of the TCR CDR3. TCRdb recomputed calls from the multiplex PCR reads with MiXCR, one row per CDR3 protein. The data show 540,000 or so distinct CDR3 sequences, about 43% seen once. The specimen was peripheral blood or thyroid tissue (not recorded which). These receptors were obtained from an adult woman with Graves' disease, either hyperthyroidism or ophthalmopathy (not recorded which).

This clonotype was detected ten times or more. This chain joins TRBV7-6 and TRBJ1-4, with D tentatively TRBD1 (5 bases). Germline values: CDR1 SGHVS, CDR2 FNYEAQ. Between the trimmed V and J ends, which lost 5 bases and 4 bases, there was a span of 11 bases. This CDR3 is 14 amino acids long. The CDR3 sequence is CASSTRQFNEKLFF. The CDR3, as DNA: TGTGCCAGCAGCACACGACAGTTTAATGAAAAACTGTTTTTT.

The chain has TRBV7-8 and TRBJ2-7; 8 nucleotides line up with TRBD1. This CDR3 contains 13 residues. J was trimmed by 7 bases and V by 4 bases; bases with no gene match: 6. The V gene's germline CDR1 is SGHVS and CDR2 FQNEAQ. DNA for the CDR3: TGTGCCAGCAGCTCCCGGACAGGGATGGAGCAGTACTTC. This sequence encodes CASSSRTGMEQYF.

This clonotype came up many times. The chain couples TRBV30 to TRBJ1-6; no reliable D call. This CDR3 has 11 residues. The V and J ends lost 0 bases and 9 bases respectively, with 3 bases between them. Per germline, CDR1 GTSNPN and CDR2 SVGIG (reference sequence). CDR3 DNA sequence: TGTGCCTGGAGTGTACGTTCACCCCTCCACTTT. It yields the protein CAWSVRSPLHF.

This clonotype came up once. The chain uses TRBV7-9 and TRBJ1-4; no clear D. This CDR3 is 17 amino acids long. Germline CDR1 and CDR2: SEHNR and FQNEAQ (reference sequence). V was pared by 7 bases and J by 0 bases, with 18 bases between. CDR3 DNA sequence: TGTGCCAGCACCCATCGGGCCCCAGGTGCAACTAATGAAAAACTGTTTTTT. Protein product: CASTHRAPGATNEKLFF.